These 20 T cell receptor beta chains originate from one sample sequenced in a study of T cell responses to AZD1222 COVID-19 vaccine. Here immunoSEQ multiplex PCR was the method, and the copy in TCRdb shows in-frame clones only, minus some. The table records under 85,000 clones, approximately 86% of them present only once. Sequencing used peripheral blood, obtained on day 0 of MenACWY control vaccination. The receptors originated from an adult in good health.

The J gene is TRBJ1-6, the V gene TRBV7-2; 7 bases are shared with TRBD1. CDR1 is SGHTA and CDR2 is FQGNSA in the germline V gene. The CDR3 spans 15 residues. V shed 5 bases and J 5 bases; nucleotides not matched to a gene: 6. CDR3 region: CASSPGQAHNSPLHF. In DNA form, the CDR3 reads TGTGCCAGCAGCCCCGGACAGGCCCATAATTCACCCCTCCACTTT.

The V gene is TRBV18, the J gene TRBJ1-5; 10 bases map to TRBD1. V shed 1 base and J 2 bases; nucleotides not matched to a gene: 14. CDR1 is KGHSH, CDR2 LQKENI, per germline. The CDR3 runs 20 residues. DNA of the CDR3: TGTGCCAGCTCACCACAAGCGACAGGGGGCCTAGGTGGTGGCAATCAGCCCCAGCATTTT. Residues: CASSPQATGGLGGGNQPQHF.

The genes are TRBV4-3 and TRBJ2-7; D gene ambiguous. The CDR3 sequence is 14 residues long. V dropped 1 base and J dropped 6 bases, with 13 bases sitting between them. Germline CDR1 and CDR2: LGHNA and YSLEER. The CDR3 sequence: CASSQALSGGEQYF. The CDR3 nucleotides are TGCGCCAGCAGCCAAGCTCTTTCGGGTGGCGAGCAGTACTTC.

The chain combines TRBV5-1 with TRBJ1-2; D uncertain. The germline V gene encodes CDR1 SGHRS and CDR2 YFSETQ. V was trimmed by 7 bases and J by 8 bases, leaving 18 bases between them. The CDR3 spans 13 residues. The CDR3 DNA is TGCGCCAGCTCCCATTCGGCAGGCGACGGCTACACCTTC. Translating it yields CASSHSAGDGYTF.

J is TRBJ1-6 and V is TRBV4-1; D call uncertain. The CDR3 extends over 16 amino acids. Looked up from germline, CDR1 is MGHRA and CDR2 is YSYEKL. V gave up 4 bases and J gave up 5 bases, with 15 bases separating them. CDR3 coding DNA: TGCGCCAGCAGCCTTTCTCCCGGGCTTAATAATTCACCCCTCCACTTT. Residues: CASSLSPGLNNSPLHF.

V usage is TRBV5-4 and J usage is TRBJ2-3; D may be TRBD2 (6 bases). V dropped 4 bases and J dropped 2 bases, with 14 bases sitting between them. CDR1 SGHNT and CDR2 YYREEE come from the germline V gene (reference sequence). The CDR3 is made up of 15 amino acids. The CDR3 sequence is CASSTRGEFTDTQYF. Written as DNA, the CDR3 is TGTGCCAGCAGCACCCGCGGGGAGTTCACAGATACGCAGTATTTT.

This clone was seen a single time. This chain uses TRBV7-2 with TRBJ1-1, with a possible D match to TRBD1 (6 bases). Trimming cost V 5 bases and J 11 bases, with 21 bases left between them. The CDR3 sequence is 14 residues long. Germline V gene sequence: CDR1 SGHTA, CDR2 FQGNSA. This chain's CDR3 is CASSPQDSGVGAFF. The CDR3 DNA sequence: TGTGCCAGCAGCCCCCAGGACAGCGGGGTTGGGGCTTTCTTT.

This sequence joins TRBV5-6 and TRBJ1-1; D is unclear. CDR1 SGHDT and CDR2 YYEEEE come from the germline V gene. The V end lost 7 bases, the J end lost 1 base, and 11 bases lay between the germline ends. This CDR3 spans 13 amino acids. CDR3 protein: CASRMERNTEAFF. The CDR3, as DNA: TGTGCCAGCCGAATGGAGAGGAACACTGAAGCTTTCTTT.

The gene calls are TRBV27 and TRBJ1-2; 9 bases match TRBD1. Looked up from germline, CDR1 is MNHEY and CDR2 is SMNVEV (reference sequence). The CDR3 length is 13 residues. J was trimmed by 4 bases and V by 6 bases; bases with no gene match: 3. CDR3 sequence: CASRRGQGYGYTF. The CDR3 DNA sequence: TGTGCCAGCAGACGGGGACAGGGCTATGGCTACACCTTC.

This chain joins TRBV4-1 and TRBJ2-1; TRBD1 matches at 8 bases. Per germline, CDR1 MGHRA and CDR2 YSYEKL. Trimming cost V 4 bases and J 8 bases; bases outside gene matches: 4. This CDR3 has 13 residues. This CDR3 is CASSPGGLYEQFF. The CDR3 DNA follows: TGCGCCAGCAGCCCAGGGGGCTTGTATGAGCAGTTCTTC.

The chain carries TRBV7-9 and TRBJ1-5; no clear D. Germline V CDR1 and CDR2: SEHNR, FQNEAQ (reference sequence). Trimming took off 5 bases at V and 3 bases at J, with 14 bases between the two ends. The CDR3 length is 15 residues. The CDR3 region is CASSPGGVTNQPQHF. The CDR3 DNA reads TGTGCCAGCAGCCCTGGAGGAGTAACCAATCAGCCCCAGCATTTT.

This chain uses TRBV14 with TRBJ1-1, with TRBD1 matching over 7 bases. The CDR3 totals 14 residues. Unmatched junction bases numbered 9, after V lost 8 bases and J lost 3 bases. In germline, CDR1 is SGHDN, CDR2 FVKESK. CDR3 in amino acids: CASFLTGLHTEAFF. The CDR3 coding sequence is TGTGCCAGCTTCTTGACAGGGTTACACACTGAAGCTTTCTTT.

The table lists this clone with a count of one. This chain connects TRBV5-1 to TRBJ1-1; D unresolved. V lost 0 bases to trimming and J lost 3 bases, with 12 bases between them. This CDR3 has 15 amino acids. CDR1 and CDR2 (germline): SGHRS, YFSETQ. The CDR3 DNA sequence: TGCGCCAGCAGCTTGGAAAGGGATTGGGACACTGAAGCTTTCTTT. Encoded protein: CASSLERDWDTEAFF.

The rearrangement joins TRBV5-1 to TRBJ1-5; TRBD1 agrees at 7 bases. Looked up from germline, CDR1 is SGHRS and CDR2 is YFSETQ. The CDR3 extends over 14 amino acids. J gave up 4 bases and V 4 bases, and 5 bases lay outside the gene matches. CDR3 sequence reads: CASSPTGLNQPQHF. In DNA, the CDR3 is TGCGCCAGCAGCCCGACAGGGTTGAATCAGCCCCAGCATTTT.

This clone was observed many times. CDR3 region: CASSIGTVNTGELFF. For the CDR3, the DNA is TGTGCCAGCAGCATCGGGACAGTCAACACCGGGGAGCTGTTTTTT. This chain links TRBV6-5 with TRBJ2-2; TRBD1 matches at 7 bases. CDR1 and CDR2 (germline): MNHEY, SVGAGI. The CDR3 has 15 residues. V was pared by 6 bases and J by 2 bases, with 6 bases of the junction left unmatched.

The chain uses TRBV5-6 and TRBJ2-1; D gene uncertain. Germline V gives CDR1 SGHDT, CDR2 YYEEEE. The V end lost 4 bases, the J end lost 10 bases, and 9 bases lay between the germline ends. The CDR3 totals 11 residues. CDR3 loop: CASSREWEQFF. As DNA, the CDR3 is TGTGCCAGCAGCCGTGAGTGGGAGCAGTTCTTC.

V gene TRBV6-5 combines with J gene TRBJ1-2; D remains ambiguous. The CDR3 extends over 13 amino acids. In germline, CDR1 is MNHEY, CDR2 SVGAGI. Trimming shortened V by 5 bases and J by 0 bases, and 7 bases separated the two germline ends. This CDR3 reads CASSPGTNYGYTF. CDR3 nucleotide sequence: TGTGCCAGCAGTCCCGGGACTAACTATGGCTACACCTTC.

This clone was found once. This chain connects TRBV28 to TRBJ1-2; possibly TRBD1 for D (6 bases). The germline V gene encodes CDR1 MDHEN and CDR2 SYDVKM. V lost 3 bases and J lost 4, with 12 bases in between. CDR3 length: 14 residues. CDR3 sequence reads: CASSLRGVSYGYTF. CDR3 DNA sequence: TGTGCCAGCAGTTTGAGGGGGGTGAGCTATGGCTACACCTTC.

The chain is built from TRBV9 and TRBJ1-1; D might be TRBD1 (5 bases). CDR1 and CDR2 (germline): SGDLS, YYNGEE. Trimming left V 0 bases short and J 5 bases short, with 14 bases between. CDR3 size: 15 residues. The CDR3 region is CASSVVAGMGTEAFF. DNA for the CDR3: TGTGCCAGCAGCGTAGTGGCAGGGATGGGTACTGAAGCTTTCTTT.

This clone turned up a few times. The chain couples TRBV11-2 to TRBJ1-2; maybe TRBD1 (6 bases). The CDR3 loop spans 15 amino acids. Trimming removed 0 bases at V and 5 bases at J, with 13 bases between. Germline V gene data show CDR1 as SGHAT and CDR2 as FQNNGV. The DNA for the CDR3 is TGTGCCAGCAGCTTAGAGTCGGGGGCAGCTTATGGCTACACCTTC. Translation gives CASSLESGAAYGYTF.